These 17 T cell receptor beta chains share one sample of origin, sequenced in a study of vaccination and CD4 T cells after COVID-19. A single record per CDR3 protein comes from TCRdb applying MiXCR to the PCR reads. The sample yields roughly 25,000 distinct CDR3 sequences, 45% to 65% seen once. The input for sequencing was CD4+ T cells from blood, taken before SARS-CoV-2 vaccination. These receptors were taken from a human donor who had recovered from COVID-19.

The chain recombines TRBV2 with TRBJ2-3, with D possibly TRBD2 on 6 matching bases. The CDR3 is 14 residues long. Looked up from germline, CDR1 is SNHLY and CDR2 is FYNNEI. The V end was cut by 6 bases, the J end by 2 bases, with 12 bases between. CDR3 sequence (DNA): TGTGCCAGCAGCCCTAGCGCTTACACAGATACGCAGTATTTT. This gives the protein CASSPSAYTDTQYF.

The chain uses TRBV30 and TRBJ2-7, with D tentatively TRBD1 or TRBD2 (6 bases each). V was trimmed by 5 bases and J by 3 bases, leaving 17 bases between them. This CDR3 has 14 amino acids. The germline V gene encodes CDR1 GTSNPN and CDR2 SVGIG (reference sequence). In nucleotides, the CDR3 is TGTGCCTGGGGTGGAGGGACACTCAGCTACGAGCAGTACTTC. As protein: CAWGGGTLSYEQYF.

This clonotype has just a few counts. The chain carries TRBV20-1 and TRBJ2-1; 9 bases map to TRBD2. The CDR3 is 14 residues long. V gave up 2 bases and J gave up 6 bases; unmatched junction bases: 5. Looked up from germline, CDR1 is DFQATT and CDR2 is SNEGSKA (reference sequence). The CDR3 reads CSARRTTSGNEQFF. CDR3 in DNA: TGCAGTGCTAGAAGGACGACTAGCGGCAATGAGCAGTTCTTC.

The chain uses TRBV19 and TRBJ1-3; D may be TRBD1 (6 bases). In germline, CDR1 is LNHDA, CDR2 SQIVND (reference sequence). V was pared by 7 bases and J by 0 bases, with 10 bases between. The CDR3 is made up of 14 amino acids. This CDR3 is CASNQGSSGNTIYF. The CDR3 nucleotides are TGTGCCAGTAACCAGGGGAGCTCTGGAAACACCATATATTTT.

The V and J genes are TRBV12-3 or TRBV12-4 and TRBJ2-2; unclear D gene. The V end was cut by 4 bases, the J end by 4 bases, with 7 bases between. This CDR3 region has 13 residues. In DNA form, the CDR3 reads TGTGCCAGCAGTTCCACCGGCACCGGGGAGCTGTTTTTT. Protein sequence: CASSSTGTGELFF.

The chain couples TRBV19 to TRBJ2-2, with 8 bases matching TRBD1. The V gene end was trimmed by 4 bases and the J gene end by 7 bases; junction bases not matched to a gene: 11. CDR3 length equals 16 residues. Looked up from germline, CDR1 is LNHDA and CDR2 is SQIVND (reference sequence). CDR3 DNA sequence: TGTGCCAGTAGTAGACAGGGGACTGCTTCGAGCGGGGAGCTGTTTTTT. It yields the protein CASSRQGTASSGELFF.

This clonotype was seen only a few times. V usage is TRBV18 and J usage is TRBJ1-6; tentative D call: TRBD1 (5 bases). Germline V gene data show CDR1 as KGHSH and CDR2 as LQKENI. The CDR3 has 14 residues. Trimming took 3 bases from V and 8 from J, leaving 11 bases between them. CDR3 in DNA: TGTGCCAGCTCACCGACCTTGGGGGATTCACCCCTCCACTTT. It codes for CASSPTLGDSPLHF. Drawing the rest from reference TRBV18 and TRBJ1-6, the complete variable domain is NAGVMQNPRHLVRRRGQEARLRCSPMKGHSHVYWYRQLPEEGLKFMVYLQKENIIDESGMPKERFSAEFPKEGPSILRIQQVVRGDSAAYFCASSPTLGDSPLHFGNGTRLTVT.

This clonotype turned up a few times. V usage is TRBV7-9 and J usage is TRBJ2-3; 8 nucleotides agree with TRBD2. The trim removed 4 bases at V and 1 base at J, leaving 7 bases unmatched. The CDR3 runs to 16 residues. Germline loops: CDR1 SEHNR, CDR2 FQNEAQ (reference sequence). CDR3 DNA sequence: TGTGCCAGCAGCTACCCCTCGGGGGGGGGCACAGATACGCAGTATTTT. The encoded protein is CASSYPSGGGTDTQYF.

The CDR3 loop is CAISAVVGTSGRANYEQFF. Here the CDR3 DNA reads TGTGCCATCAGTGCAGTGGTAGGGACTAGCGGGAGGGCCAACTATGAGCAGTTCTTC. The gene calls are TRBV10-3 and TRBJ2-1; 16 nucleotides align to TRBD2. The CDR3 spans 19 residues. CDR1 and CDR2 (germline): ENHRY, SYGVKD. Trimming cost V 4 bases and J 8 bases; bases outside gene matches: 14.

In this sample, this clonotype turned up a few times. The V and J genes are TRBV3-1 and TRBJ2-7; perhaps TRBD2 as D (6 bases). The germline V gene encodes CDR1 LGHDT and CDR2 YNNKEL (reference sequence). This CDR3 is built from 17 residues. Trimming took off 3 bases at V and 6 bases at J, with 24 bases between the two ends. CDR3 sequence: CASSHTGGAGRRGEQYF. In DNA form, the CDR3 reads TGTGCCAGCAGCCATACCGGAGGCGCGGGACGTCGGGGCGAGCAGTACTTC.

The chain has TRBV20-1 and TRBJ1-6; D gene unclear. Germline lookup yields CDR1 DFQATT and CDR2 SNEGSKA (reference sequence). The CDR3 runs to 12 residues. V shed 6 bases and J shed 6 bases, with 9 bases lying between them. In DNA form, the CDR3 reads TGCAGTGCCAAGTTACCTAATTCACCCCTCCACTTT. Its translation: CSAKLPNSPLHF.

This clonotype has only a few counts. This sequence joins TRBV15 and TRBJ1-3; D uncertain. Per germline, CDR1 LNHNV and CDR2 YYDKDF (reference sequence). The CDR3 is made up of 13 amino acids. Trimming pared 0 bases from V and 8 bases from J, leaving 8 bases between. As DNA, the CDR3 is TGTGCCACCAGCAGAGATCTGAGCGACACCATATATTTT. This translates into CATSRDLSDTIYF.

The rearrangement links TRBV7-3 to TRBJ2-1; TRBD1 or TRBD2 may be the D gene (6 bases each). V was clipped by 5 bases and J by 5 bases, with 16 bases between them. This CDR3 has 15 amino acids. Germline V gene sequence: CDR1 SGHTA, CDR2 FQGTGA. CDR3 bases: TGTGCCAGCAGCCCCTCTAGGGGGGACGACAATGAGCAGTTCTTC. Translation: CASSPSRGDDNEQFF.

In its sample, this clonotype was seen a few times. This sequence joins TRBV20-1 and TRBJ2-5, with D tentatively TRBD2 (5 bases). Germline-derived CDR1 and CDR2 are DFQATT and SNEGSKA (reference sequence). The CDR3 runs 13 residues. Trimming removed 3 bases from V and 1 base from J, with 9 bases in between. Written as DNA, the CDR3 is TGCAGTGCTAGTATAGCGTCCCAAGAGACCCAGTACTTC. Protein sequence: CSASIASQETQYF.

The rearrangement links TRBV29-1 to TRBJ2-7; 9 positions agree with TRBD2. V shed 7 bases and J 0 bases; nucleotides not matched to a gene: 10. Germline V gene lookup returns CDR1 SQVTM and CDR2 ANQGSEA. The CDR3 loop spans 15 amino acids. The CDR3 here is CSAVGLAGVSYEQYF. In DNA form, the CDR3 reads TGCAGCGCGGTGGGATTAGCGGGGGTCTCCTACGAGCAGTACTTC.

V and J are TRBV11-2 and TRBJ2-7; D is ambiguous. Trimming removed 4 bases from V and 1 base from J, with 11 bases in between. CDR3 length: 14 amino acids. Germline V gene data show CDR1 as SGHAT and CDR2 as FQNNGV. The CDR3 here is CASSSRTGSYEQYF. In nucleotides, the CDR3 is TGTGCCAGCAGCTCCCGGACGGGTTCCTACGAGCAGTACTTC.

The J gene is TRBJ2-6, the V gene TRBV20-1; TRBD1 or TRBD2 may be the D gene (6 bases each). The CDR3 spans 16 residues. The V gene's germline CDR1 is DFQATT and CDR2 SNEGSKA (reference sequence). V was clipped by 0 bases and J by 3 bases, with 12 bases between them. CDR3 residues: CSARDAGEDGANVLTF. CDR3 coding DNA: TGCAGTGCTAGAGATGCAGGGGAGGATGGGGCCAACGTCCTGACTTTC.